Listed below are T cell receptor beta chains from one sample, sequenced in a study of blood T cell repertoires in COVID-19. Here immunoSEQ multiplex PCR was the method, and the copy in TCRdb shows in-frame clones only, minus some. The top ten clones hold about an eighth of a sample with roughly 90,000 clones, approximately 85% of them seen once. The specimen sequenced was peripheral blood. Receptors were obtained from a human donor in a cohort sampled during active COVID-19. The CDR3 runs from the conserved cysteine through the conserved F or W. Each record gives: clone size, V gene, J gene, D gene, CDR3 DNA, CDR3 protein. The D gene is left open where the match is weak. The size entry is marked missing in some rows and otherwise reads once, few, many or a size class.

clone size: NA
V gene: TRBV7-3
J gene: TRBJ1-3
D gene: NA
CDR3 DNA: TGTGCCAGCCGAAAGACAGCTGCCCTTGGAAACACCATATATTTT
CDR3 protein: CASRKTAALGNTIYF

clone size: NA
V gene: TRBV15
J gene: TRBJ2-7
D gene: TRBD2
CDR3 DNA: TGTGCCACCAGCAGAGATCGACCGGGGACTAAAAACTACGAGCAGTACTTC
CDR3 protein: CATSRDRPGTKNYEQYF

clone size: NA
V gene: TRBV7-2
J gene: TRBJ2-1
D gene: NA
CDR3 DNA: TGTGCCAGCACCTTTGGAGGGGGCCTCTACAATGAGCAGTTCTTC
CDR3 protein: CASTFGGGLYNEQFF

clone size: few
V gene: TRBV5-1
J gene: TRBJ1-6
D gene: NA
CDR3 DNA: TGCGCCAGCAGCTTGGGCAGGGGAAATGATAATTCACCCCTCCACTTT
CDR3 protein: CASSLGRGNDNSPLHF

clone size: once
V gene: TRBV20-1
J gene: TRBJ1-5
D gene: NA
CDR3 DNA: TGCAGTGCTAGTAACAGAGTGGGGCCCCAGCATTTT
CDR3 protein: CSASNRVGPQHF

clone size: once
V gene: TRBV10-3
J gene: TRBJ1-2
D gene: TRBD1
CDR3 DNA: TGTGCCATCAGTCGACAGGGGGATGGCTACACCTTC
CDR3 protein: CAISRQGDGYTF

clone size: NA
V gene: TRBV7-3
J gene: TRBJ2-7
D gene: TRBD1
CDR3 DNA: TGTGCCAGCAGCTCCCCGGGACAGGCCTACGAGCAGTACTTC
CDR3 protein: CASSSPGQAYEQYF

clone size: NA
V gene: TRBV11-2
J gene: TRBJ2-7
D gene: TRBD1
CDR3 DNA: TGTGCCAGCAGCTTAGAATGGACAGGGGGCAACGAGCAGTACTTC
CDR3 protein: CASSLEWTGGNEQYF

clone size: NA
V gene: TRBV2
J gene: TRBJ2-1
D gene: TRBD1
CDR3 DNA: TGTGCCAGCAGGACAGGGTCCCACAATGAGCAGTTCTTC
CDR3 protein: CASRTGSHNEQFF

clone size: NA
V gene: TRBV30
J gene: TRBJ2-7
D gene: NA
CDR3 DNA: TGTGCCTGGAGAAGCAGGGGCTACGAGCAGTACTTC
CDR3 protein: CAWRSRGYEQYF

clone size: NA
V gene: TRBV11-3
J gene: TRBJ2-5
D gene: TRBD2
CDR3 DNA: TGTGCCAGCAGCCCAGGACTAGCGGGAATGGAAGGAGAGACCCAGTACTTC
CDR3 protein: CASSPGLAGMEGETQYF

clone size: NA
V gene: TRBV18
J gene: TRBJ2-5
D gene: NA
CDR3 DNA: TGTGCCAGCTCACCAGGGTTGCGGGAAGAGACCCAGTACTTC
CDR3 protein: CASSPGLREETQYF

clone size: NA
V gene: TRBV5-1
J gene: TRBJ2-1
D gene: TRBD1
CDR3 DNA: TGCGCCAGCAGCTTCTTTCGGACAGGGGTGGTATACAATGAGCAGTTCTTC
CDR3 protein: CASSFFRTGVVYNEQFF

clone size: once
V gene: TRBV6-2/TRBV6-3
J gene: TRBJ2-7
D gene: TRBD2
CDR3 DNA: TGTGCCAGCAACCCGACTAGCGGGGATTCCTACGAGCAGTACTTC
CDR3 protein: CASNPTSGDSYEQYF

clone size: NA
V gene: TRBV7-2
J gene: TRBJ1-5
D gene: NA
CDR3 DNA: TGTGCCAGCAGCCCGCCCGGGACAATTAACCAGCCCCAGCATTTT
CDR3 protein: CASSPPGTINQPQHF

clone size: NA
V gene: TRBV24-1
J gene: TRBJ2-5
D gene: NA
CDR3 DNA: TGTGCCACCAGGGACCTAGGAGGGGTGTTTGGAGAGACCCAGTACTTC
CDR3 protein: CATRDLGGVFGETQYF

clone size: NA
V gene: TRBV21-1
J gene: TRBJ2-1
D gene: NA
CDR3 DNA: TGTGCCAGTCGGCCAATGACATCCTACAATGAGCAGTTCTTC
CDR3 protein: CASRPMTSYNEQFF

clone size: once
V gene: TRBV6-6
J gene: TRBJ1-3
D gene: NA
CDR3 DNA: TGTGCCAGTCTAGAAAGGGGAAATGGAAACACCATATATTTT
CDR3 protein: CASLERGNGNTIYF

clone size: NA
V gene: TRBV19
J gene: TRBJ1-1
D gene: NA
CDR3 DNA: TGTGCCAGTAGGTTGACGGGAGCGAACACTGAAGCTTTCTTT
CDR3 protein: CASRLTGANTEAFF

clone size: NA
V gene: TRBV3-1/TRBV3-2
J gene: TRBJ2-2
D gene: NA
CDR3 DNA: TGTGCCAGCAGCCAAGGTTCAGGGAACACCGGGGAGCTGTTTTTT
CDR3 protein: CASSQGSGNTGELFF

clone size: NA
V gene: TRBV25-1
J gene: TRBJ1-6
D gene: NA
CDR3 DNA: TGTGCCAGCAGTCCGCGGGGGGGTAATTCACCCCTCCACTTT
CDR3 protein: CASSPRGGNSPLHF

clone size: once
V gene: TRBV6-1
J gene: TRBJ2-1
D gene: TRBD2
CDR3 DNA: TGTGCCAGCAGTGAGAATAGGGCTAGCGGGGGATACAATGAGCAGTTCTTC
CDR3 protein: CASSENRASGGYNEQFF

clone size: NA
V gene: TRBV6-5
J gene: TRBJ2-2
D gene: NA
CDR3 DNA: TGTGCCAGCAGAAAACAGGGTGCCACCGGGGAGCTGTTTTTT
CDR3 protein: CASRKQGATGELFF

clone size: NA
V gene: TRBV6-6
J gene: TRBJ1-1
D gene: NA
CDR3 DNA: TGTGCCAGCAGTTACGTCTCGGGGAACACTGAAGCTTTCTTT
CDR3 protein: CASSYVSGNTEAFF

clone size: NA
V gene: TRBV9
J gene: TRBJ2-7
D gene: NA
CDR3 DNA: TGTGCCAGCAGCGTTCGGGTGGACTACGAGCAGTACTTC
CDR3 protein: CASSVRVDYEQYF

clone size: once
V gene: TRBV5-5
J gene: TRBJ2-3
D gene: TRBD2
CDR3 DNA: TGTGCCAGCAGCTTGGGACTAGCCTTCACAGATACGCAGTATTTT
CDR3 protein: CASSLGLAFTDTQYF

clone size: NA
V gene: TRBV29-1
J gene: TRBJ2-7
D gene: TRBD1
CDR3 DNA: TGCAGCGTTGAAGGGACAGGGGCTACCTACGAGCAGTACTTC
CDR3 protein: CSVEGTGATYEQYF

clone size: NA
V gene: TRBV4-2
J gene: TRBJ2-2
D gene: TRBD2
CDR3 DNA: TGTGCCAGCAGCCAAGATATAAGCCTAGCGGGAGCCCTGAACACCGGGGAGCTGTTTTTT
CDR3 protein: CASSQDISLAGALNTGELFF

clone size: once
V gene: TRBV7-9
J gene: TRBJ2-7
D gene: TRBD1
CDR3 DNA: TGTGCCAGCAGCTACCGGACAGGGGACCGACTCGAGCAGTACTTC
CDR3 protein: CASSYRTGDRLEQYF

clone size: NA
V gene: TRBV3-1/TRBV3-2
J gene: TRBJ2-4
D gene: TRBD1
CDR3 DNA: TGTGCCAGCAGCCAAGATTATACCAGGGGGCGGGCCAAAAACATTCAGTACTTC
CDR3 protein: CASSQDYTRGRAKNIQYF

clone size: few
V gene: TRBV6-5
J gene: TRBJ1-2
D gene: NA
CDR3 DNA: TGTGCCAGCAGTCCTCATCCCACAAACTATGGCTACACCTTC
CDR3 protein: CASSPHPTNYGYTF